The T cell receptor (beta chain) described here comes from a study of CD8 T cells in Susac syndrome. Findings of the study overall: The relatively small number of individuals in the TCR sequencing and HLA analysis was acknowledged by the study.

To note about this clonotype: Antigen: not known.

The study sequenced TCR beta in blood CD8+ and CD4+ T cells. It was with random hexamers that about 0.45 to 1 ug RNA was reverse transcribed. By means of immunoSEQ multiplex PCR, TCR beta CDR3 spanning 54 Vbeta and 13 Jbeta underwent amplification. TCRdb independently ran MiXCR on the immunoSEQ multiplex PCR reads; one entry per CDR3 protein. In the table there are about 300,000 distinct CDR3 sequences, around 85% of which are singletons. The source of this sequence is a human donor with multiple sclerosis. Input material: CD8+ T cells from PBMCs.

DNA for the CDR3: TGTGCCAGTAGTATCGGACAGGGGGTTTTGAACACTGAAGCTTTCTTT. Protein: CASSIGQGVLNTEAFF. The chain joins TRBV19 to TRBJ1-1; 10 nucleotides align to TRBD1. The CDR3 consists of 16 residues. V was pared by 3 bases and J by 0 bases, with 4 bases of the junction left unmatched. The V gene's germline CDR1 is LNHDA and CDR2 SQIVND (reference sequence).